This T cell receptor beta chain comes out of a study of regulatory T cells in long-lasting Graves disease. Details on this clonotype: Antigen unknown.

Time point noted: newly diagnosed GD, antithyroid drugs for less than 3 months. Construction of the TCR library relied on RNA isolated from PBMCs. General study findings and limits: Patients with persistent disease shared 2,500 or so public clonotypes, outpacing the 900 to 1,000 shared by new patients.

Germline values: CDR1 DFQATT, CDR2 SNEGSKA (reference sequence). V was trimmed by 3 bases and J by 0 bases, leaving 9 bases between them. This CDR3 has 13 amino acids. Arm-PCR of CDR3 regions and iRepertoire HTBI primers were the basis on which TCR beta libraries were built. MiXCR, run by TCRdb on the multiplex PCR reads, gives a single entry per CDR3 protein. Of 450,000 to 600,000 distinct CDR3 sequences listed, 15% to 20% are singletons. The same specimen was also included in a second study, on T cells in Graves' hyperthyroidism and ophthalmopathy.

This material consisted of peripheral blood mononuclear cells (PBMCs), taken at new diagnosis, from a patient treated with antithyroid drugs. V and J are TRBV20-1 and TRBJ2-7; D remains ambiguous. The TCR was taken from a man aged 40-55 years with Graves disease. The CDR3 DNA reads as TGCAGTGCTAGCGCCACCCACTCCTACGAGCAGTACTTC. Translated: CSASATHSYEQYF.